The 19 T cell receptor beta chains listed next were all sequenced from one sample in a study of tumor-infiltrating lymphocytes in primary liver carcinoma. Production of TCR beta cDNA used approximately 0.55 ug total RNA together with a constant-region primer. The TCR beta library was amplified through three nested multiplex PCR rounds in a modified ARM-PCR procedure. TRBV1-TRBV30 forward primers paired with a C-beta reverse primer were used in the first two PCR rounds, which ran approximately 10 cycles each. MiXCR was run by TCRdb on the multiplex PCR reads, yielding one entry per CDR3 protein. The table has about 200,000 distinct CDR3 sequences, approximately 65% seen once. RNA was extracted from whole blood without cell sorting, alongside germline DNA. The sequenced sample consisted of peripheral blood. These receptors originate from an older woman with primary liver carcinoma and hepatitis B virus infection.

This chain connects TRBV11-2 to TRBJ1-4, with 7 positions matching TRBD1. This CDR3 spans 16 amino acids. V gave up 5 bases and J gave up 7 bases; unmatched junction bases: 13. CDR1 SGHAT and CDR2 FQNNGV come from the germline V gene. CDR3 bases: TGTGCCAGCAGCCTAGGGGGCTCGGCAGGGAGTGAAAAACTGTTTTTT. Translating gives CASSLGGSAGSEKLFF. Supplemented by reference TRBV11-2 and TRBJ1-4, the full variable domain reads EAGVAQSPRYKIIEKRQSVAFWCNPISGHATLYWYQQILGQGPKLLIQFQNNGVVDDSQLPKDRFSAERLKGVDSTLKIQPAKLEDSAVYLCASSLGGSAGSEKLFFGSGTQLSVL.

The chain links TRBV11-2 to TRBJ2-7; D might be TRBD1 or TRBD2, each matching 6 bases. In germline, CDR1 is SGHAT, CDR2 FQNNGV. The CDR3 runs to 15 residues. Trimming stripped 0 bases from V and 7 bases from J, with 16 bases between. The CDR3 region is CASSLEGGLAWEQYF. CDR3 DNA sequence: TGTGCCAGCAGCTTAGAAGGGGGGCTTGCGTGGGAGCAGTACTTC.

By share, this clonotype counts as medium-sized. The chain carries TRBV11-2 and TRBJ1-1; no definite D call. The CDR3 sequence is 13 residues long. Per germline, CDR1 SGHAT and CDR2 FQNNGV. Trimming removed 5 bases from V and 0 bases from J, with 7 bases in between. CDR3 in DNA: TGTGCCAGCAGCCCTAGTTTGAACACTGAAGCTTTCTTT. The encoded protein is CASSPSLNTEAFF.

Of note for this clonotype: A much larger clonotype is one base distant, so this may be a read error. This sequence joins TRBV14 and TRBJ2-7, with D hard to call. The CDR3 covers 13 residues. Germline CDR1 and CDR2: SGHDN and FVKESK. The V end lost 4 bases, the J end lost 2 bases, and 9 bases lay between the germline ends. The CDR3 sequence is CASSRAPPYEQYF. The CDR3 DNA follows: TGTGCCAGCAGCCGGGCTCCTCCCTACGAGCAGTACTTC. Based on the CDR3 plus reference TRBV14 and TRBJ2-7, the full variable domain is EAGVTQFPSHSVIEKGQTVTLRCDPISGHDNLYWYRRVMGKEIKFLLHFVKESKQDESGMPNNRFLAERTGGTYSTLKVQPAELEDSGVYFCASSRAPPYEQYFGPGTRLTVT.

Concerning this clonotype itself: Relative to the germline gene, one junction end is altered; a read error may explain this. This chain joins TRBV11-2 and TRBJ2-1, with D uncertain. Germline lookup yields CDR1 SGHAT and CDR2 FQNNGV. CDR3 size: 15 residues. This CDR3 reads CASSLEALSYKEQFF. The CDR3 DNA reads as TGTGCCAGCAGCTTAGAGGCCCTCTCCTACAAAGAGCAGTTCTTC.

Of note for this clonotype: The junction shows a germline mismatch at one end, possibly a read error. The CDR3 loop is CASSGQGEANVLTF. CDR3 nucleotides: TGTGCCAGCAGTGGACAGGGTGAGGCCAACGTTCTGACTTTC. The genes are TRBV6-2 or TRBV6-3 and TRBJ2-6; 8 bases fit TRBD1. The germline V gene has CDR1 MNHEY and CDR2 SVGEGT. CDR3 length: 14 residues.

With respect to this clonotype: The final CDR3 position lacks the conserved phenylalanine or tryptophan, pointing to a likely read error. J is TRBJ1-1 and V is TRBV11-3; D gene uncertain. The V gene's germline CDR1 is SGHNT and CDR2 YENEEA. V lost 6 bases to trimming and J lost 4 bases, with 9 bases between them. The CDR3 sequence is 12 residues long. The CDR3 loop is CASREGSTEAFL. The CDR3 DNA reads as TGTGCCAGCAGGGAAGGGAGCACTGAAGCTTTCCTT.

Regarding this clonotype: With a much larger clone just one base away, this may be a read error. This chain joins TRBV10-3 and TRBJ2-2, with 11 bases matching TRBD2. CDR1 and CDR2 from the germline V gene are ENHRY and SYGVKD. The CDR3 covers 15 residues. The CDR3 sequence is CATSTSGRLTGELFF. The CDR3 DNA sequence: TGTGCCACCAGTACTAGCGGGAGACTGACCGGGGAGCTGTTTTTT.

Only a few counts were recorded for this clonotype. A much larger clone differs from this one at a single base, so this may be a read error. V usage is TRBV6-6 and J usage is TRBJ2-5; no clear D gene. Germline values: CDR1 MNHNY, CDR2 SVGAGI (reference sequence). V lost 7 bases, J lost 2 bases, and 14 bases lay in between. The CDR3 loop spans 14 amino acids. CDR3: CASISTAAQETQYF. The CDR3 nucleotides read TGTGCCAGCATCTCCACCGCTGCACAAGAGACCCAGTACTTC.

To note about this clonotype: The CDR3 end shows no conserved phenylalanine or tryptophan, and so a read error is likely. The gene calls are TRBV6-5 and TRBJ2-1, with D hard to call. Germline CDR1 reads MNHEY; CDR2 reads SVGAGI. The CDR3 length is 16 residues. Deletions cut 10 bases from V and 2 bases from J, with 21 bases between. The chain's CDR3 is CANSRRSRSAYNEQFL. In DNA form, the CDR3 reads TGTGCCAACTCTAGACGTTCCAGGTCCGCCTACAATGAGCAGTTCTTA.

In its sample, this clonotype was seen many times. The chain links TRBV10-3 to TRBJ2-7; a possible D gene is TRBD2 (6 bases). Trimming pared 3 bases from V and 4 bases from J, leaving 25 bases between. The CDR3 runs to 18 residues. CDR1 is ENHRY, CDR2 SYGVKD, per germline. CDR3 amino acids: CAISDRGQGGSSRYEQYF. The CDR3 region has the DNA TGTGCCATCAGTGACAGAGGCCAGGGAGGTTCTAGTCGGTACGAGCAGTACTTC.

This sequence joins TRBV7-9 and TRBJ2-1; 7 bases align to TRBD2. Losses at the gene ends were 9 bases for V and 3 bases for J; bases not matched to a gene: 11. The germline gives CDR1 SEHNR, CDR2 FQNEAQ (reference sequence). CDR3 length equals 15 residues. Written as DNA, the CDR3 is TGTGCCAGTAGCCCCTTGGGGGGGGTCTACAATGAGCAGTTCTTC. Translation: CASSPLGGVYNEQFF.

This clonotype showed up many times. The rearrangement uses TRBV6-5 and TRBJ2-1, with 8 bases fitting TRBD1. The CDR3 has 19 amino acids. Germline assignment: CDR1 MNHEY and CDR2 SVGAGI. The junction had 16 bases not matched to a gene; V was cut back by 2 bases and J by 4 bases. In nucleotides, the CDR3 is TGTGCCAGCAGTTACCCGCGCCTTCGACAGGGGAGAACGTACAATGAGCAGTTCTTC. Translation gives CASSYPRLRQGRTYNEQFF.

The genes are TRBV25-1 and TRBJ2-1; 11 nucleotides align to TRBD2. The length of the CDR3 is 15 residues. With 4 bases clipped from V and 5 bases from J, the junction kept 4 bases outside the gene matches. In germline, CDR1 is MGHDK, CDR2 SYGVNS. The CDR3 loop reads CASSGGLAENNEQFF. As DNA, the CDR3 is TGTGCCAGCAGTGGGGGACTAGCGGAGAACAATGAGCAGTTCTTC.

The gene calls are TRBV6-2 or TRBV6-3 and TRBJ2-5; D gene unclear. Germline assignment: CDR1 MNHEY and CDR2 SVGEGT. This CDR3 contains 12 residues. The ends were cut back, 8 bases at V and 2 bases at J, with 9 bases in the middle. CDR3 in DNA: TGTGCCAGCCAAACTTTTCAAGAGACCCAGTACTTC. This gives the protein CASQTFQETQYF.

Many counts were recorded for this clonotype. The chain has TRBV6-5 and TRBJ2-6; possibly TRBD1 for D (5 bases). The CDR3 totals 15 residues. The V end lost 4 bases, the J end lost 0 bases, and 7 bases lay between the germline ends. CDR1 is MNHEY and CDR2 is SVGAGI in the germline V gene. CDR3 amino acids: CASSLGVSGANVLTF. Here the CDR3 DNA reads TGTGCCAGCAGTTTAGGGGTCTCTGGGGCCAACGTCCTGACTTTC.

The CDR3 sequence: CSARMTSGSSYNEQFF. CDR3 sequence (DNA): TGCAGTGCTAGAATGACTAGCGGAAGCTCCTACAATGAGCAGTTCTTC. V is TRBV20-1 and J is TRBJ2-1, with TRBD2 identical over 9 bases. This CDR3 has 16 residues. The J segment lost 0 bases and the V segment lost 2 bases, leaving 5 bases of the junction unmatched. Germline V lookup: CDR1 DFQATT, CDR2 SNEGSKA (reference sequence).

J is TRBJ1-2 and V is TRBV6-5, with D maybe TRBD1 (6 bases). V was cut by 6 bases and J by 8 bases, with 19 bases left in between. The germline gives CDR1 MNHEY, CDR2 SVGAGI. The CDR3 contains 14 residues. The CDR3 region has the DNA TGTGCCAGCAGCTCAAACAGGGAGGGCGGGGGCTACACCTTC. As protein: CASSSNREGGGYTF.

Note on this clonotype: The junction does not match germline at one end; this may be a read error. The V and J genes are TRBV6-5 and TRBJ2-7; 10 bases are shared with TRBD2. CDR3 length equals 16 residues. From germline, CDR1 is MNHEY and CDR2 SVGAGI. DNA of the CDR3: TGTGGCAGCAGTAAGAAGAGCGGGAGGGCCGCTTACGAGCAGTACTTC. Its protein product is CGSSKKSGRAAYEQYF.